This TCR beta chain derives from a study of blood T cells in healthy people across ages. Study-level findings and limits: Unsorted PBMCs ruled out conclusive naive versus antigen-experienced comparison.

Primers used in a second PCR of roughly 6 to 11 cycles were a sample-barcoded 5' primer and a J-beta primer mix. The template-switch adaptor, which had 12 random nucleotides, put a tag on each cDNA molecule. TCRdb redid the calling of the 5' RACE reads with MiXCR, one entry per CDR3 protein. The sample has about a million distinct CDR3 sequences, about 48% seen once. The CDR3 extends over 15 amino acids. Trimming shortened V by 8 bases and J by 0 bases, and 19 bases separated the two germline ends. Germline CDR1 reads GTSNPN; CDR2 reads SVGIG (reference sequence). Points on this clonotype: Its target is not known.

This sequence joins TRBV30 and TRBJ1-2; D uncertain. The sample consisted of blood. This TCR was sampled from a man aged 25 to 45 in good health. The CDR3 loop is CAVSLVGIANYGYTF. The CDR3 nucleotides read TGTGCCGTAAGCCTTGTGGGGATAGCTAACTATGGCTACACCTTC.